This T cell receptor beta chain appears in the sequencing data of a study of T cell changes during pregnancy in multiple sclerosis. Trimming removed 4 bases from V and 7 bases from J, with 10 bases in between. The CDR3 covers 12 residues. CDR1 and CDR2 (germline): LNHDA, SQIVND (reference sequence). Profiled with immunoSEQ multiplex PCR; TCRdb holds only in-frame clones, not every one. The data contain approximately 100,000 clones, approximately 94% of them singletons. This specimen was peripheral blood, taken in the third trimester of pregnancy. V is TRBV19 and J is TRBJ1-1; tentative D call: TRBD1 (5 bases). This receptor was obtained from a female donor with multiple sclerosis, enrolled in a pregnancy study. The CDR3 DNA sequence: TGTGCCAGTAGTAACAGGAGAAATGAAGCTTTCTTT. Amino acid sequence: CASSNRRNEAFF.